Below, 30 T cell receptor beta chains from the same sample are listed, as sequenced in a study of regulatory T cells in long-lasting Graves disease. Sample time point: persistent/refractory GD, antithyroid drugs over 5 years with positive TRAb. PBMC RNA served as the TCR library source. Construction of TCR beta libraries relied on iRepertoire HTBI primers and on Arm-PCR targeting CDR3 regions. TCRdb processed the multiplex PCR reads anew with MiXCR; each CDR3 protein has one entry. The data contain 700,000 or so distinct CDR3 sequences, around 32% of them singletons. The sample in question was peripheral blood mononuclear cells (PBMCs), obtained when the disease was refractory, from a patient treated with antithyroid drugs. These receptors all come from a female donor with Graves disease.

Concerning this clonotype itself: One junction end disagrees with the germline gene, perhaps due to a read error. The chain joins TRBV28 to TRBJ1-5, with 7 nucleotides matching TRBD1. The length of the CDR3 is 16 residues. CDR1 and CDR2 (germline): MDHEN, SYDVKM. CDR3 sequence (DNA): TGTGCCAGCAATTTAGGAGGGGGCGCCAGCAATCAGCCCCAGCATTTT. Translation: CASNLGGGASNQPQHF.

Ten or more counts support this clonotype. The chain joins TRBV19 to TRBJ1-1; weak D call: TRBD1 (5 bases). CDR1 and CDR2 (germline): LNHDA, SQIVND (reference sequence). The CDR3 has 15 residues. V was trimmed by 5 bases and J by 2 bases, leaving 15 bases between them. The CDR3 region is CASSAPRRTNTEAFF. In nucleotides, the CDR3 is TGTGCCAGTAGTGCCCCGCGCAGGACAAACACTGAAGCTTTCTTT.

This clonotype has just a few counts. This chain joins TRBV5-1 and TRBJ1-4, with D perhaps matching TRBD1 (5 bases). Germline CDR1 and CDR2: SGHRS and YFSETQ. Between the trimmed V and J ends, which lost 3 bases and 8 bases, there was a span of 11 bases. This CDR3 has 13 amino acids. As DNA, the CDR3 is TGCGCCAGCAGCTGGGGGACGGGAGAAAAACTGTTTTTT. Its protein is CASSWGTGEKLFF.

This chain links TRBV12-3 or TRBV12-4 with TRBJ2-5; either TRBD1 or TRBD2 may fit D (5 bases each). This CDR3 is built from 15 residues. V dropped 3 bases and J dropped 0 bases, with 11 bases sitting between them. This chain's CDR3 is CASSFGREYQETQYF. The CDR3 region has the DNA TGTGCCAGCAGTTTCGGCAGGGAGTACCAAGAGACCCAGTACTTC.

The chain has TRBV29-1 and TRBJ1-5, with D maybe TRBD1 (5 bases). The V gene lost 3 bases and the J gene lost 7 bases, with 13 bases spanning the gap. Germline CDR1 is SQVTM and CDR2 is ANQGSEA. CDR3 size: 13 residues. The CDR3 region has the DNA TGCAGCGTTGACGGGGGAATCGGGCAGCCCCAGCATTTT. Translated: CSVDGGIGQPQHF.

This clonotype turned up a few times. V usage is TRBV7-9 and J usage is TRBJ1-2; D unclear. Germline V gene lookup returns CDR1 SEHNR and CDR2 FQNEAQ (reference sequence). V was pared by 2 bases and J by 8 bases, with 15 bases between. The CDR3 runs 14 residues. In nucleotides, the CDR3 is TGTGCCAGCAGCTTATTTGACAAAACGGTGGGCTACACCTTC. The encoded protein is CASSLFDKTVGYTF.

The chain joins TRBV7-3 to TRBJ1-1; the match to TRBD1 covers 9 bases. The V gene's germline CDR1 is SGHTA and CDR2 FQGTGA. V was clipped by 7 bases and J by 5 bases; unmatched bases: 8. The length of the CDR3 is 14 residues. In DNA, the CDR3 is TGTGCCAGCATCAACAGGGGGCGCGGGACTGAAGCTTTCTTT. It yields the protein CASINRGRGTEAFF.

A note on this clonotype: One junction end disagrees with the germline gene, perhaps due to a read error. The chain's CDR3 is CASSSGDRTLKTEAFF. The CDR3 DNA sequence: TGTGCCAGCAGCTCGGGGGACAGGACGTTGAAGACTGAAGCTTTCTTT. V is TRBV5-4 and J is TRBJ1-1; 8 nucleotides agree with TRBD1. The CDR3 extends over 16 amino acids. The germline V gene has CDR1 SGHNT and CDR2 YYREEE (reference sequence).

The chain couples TRBV11-2 to TRBJ2-4, with 8 nucleotides matching TRBD1. V trimming: 5 bases; J trimming: 0 bases; junction bases outside the gene matches: 6. The CDR3 has 16 residues. Per the germline V gene, CDR1 is SGHAT and CDR2 is FQNNGV. CDR3 sequence (DNA): TGTGCCAGCAGCCCTGACAGGGGTTTAGCCAAAAACATTCAGTACTTC. Translated: CASSPDRGLAKNIQYF.

The chain employs TRBV11-2 and TRBJ2-7, with D possibly matching TRBD2 (6 bases). From germline, CDR1 is SGHAT and CDR2 FQNNGV. The length of the CDR3 is 13 residues. V gave up 5 bases and J gave up 3 bases, with 11 bases separating them. CDR3 region: CASSAGTIYEQYF. The DNA for the CDR3 is TGTGCCAGCAGCGCGGGGACCATCTACGAGCAGTACTTC.

V is TRBV28 and J is TRBJ1-2; D gene uncertain. CDR3 size: 14 residues. CDR1 MDHEN and CDR2 SYDVKM come from the germline V gene. The V and J ends lost 1 base and 2 bases respectively, with 8 bases between them. Here the CDR3 reads CASSLFRENYGYTF. CDR3 coding DNA: TGTGCCAGCAGTTTATTTCGGGAAAACTATGGCTACACCTTC.

This clonotype occurred a few times. The chain joins TRBV2 to TRBJ2-1; perhaps TRBD2 as D (5 bases). V was shortened by 0 bases and J by 2 bases, with 14 bases between the two germline ends. The CDR3 loop spans 17 amino acids. Germline V gene data show CDR1 as SNHLY and CDR2 as FYNNEI. CDR3 sequence reads: CASSEALGLGAYNEQFF. As DNA, the CDR3 is TGTGCCAGCAGTGAAGCGCTCGGGCTGGGAGCCTACAATGAGCAGTTCTTC.

The rearrangement joins TRBV5-4 to TRBJ2-4, with D unclear. The germline CDR1 and CDR2 sequences are SGHNT and YYREEE (reference sequence). Trimming cost V 1 base and J 3 bases, with 11 bases left between them. The CDR3 loop spans 15 amino acids. CDR3 nucleotides: TGTGCCAGCAGCTTGAGGACGGGCGGCAAAAACATTCAGTACTTC. Protein sequence: CASSLRTGGKNIQYF.

The V gene is TRBV29-1, the J gene TRBJ2-5, with D tentatively TRBD2 (6 bases). The germline V and J ends were trimmed by 4 bases and 5 bases, with 14 bases remaining between them. The V gene's germline CDR1 is SQVTM and CDR2 ANQGSEA. The CDR3 runs to 13 residues. The CDR3 is CSVVLREWETQYF. For the CDR3, the DNA is TGCAGCGTTGTATTACGGGAGTGGGAGACCCAGTACTTC.

The chain couples TRBV13 to TRBJ1-2; 9 nucleotides line up with TRBD1. The germline V gene encodes CDR1 PRHDT and CDR2 FYEKMQ (reference sequence). With V trimmed by 5 bases and J by 5 bases, 9 bases remained unmatched. CDR3 length: 15 amino acids. The CDR3 nucleotides are TGTGCCAGCAGCACGGGACAGGGTAGTATTTATGGCTACACCTTC. It translates to CASSTGQGSIYGYTF.

The chain couples TRBV6-1 to TRBJ1-1; D ambiguous. Germline-derived CDR1 and CDR2 are MNHNS and SASEGT. The CDR3 length is 13 residues. V shed 6 bases and J shed 7 bases, with 15 bases lying between them. CDR3 in DNA: TGTGCCAGCAGCCGGAGGCCCCTAGATGAAGCTTTCTTT. Protein: CASSRRPLDEAFF.

To note about this clonotype: One junction end does not reproduce the germline sequence, and a read error may be involved. J is TRBJ2-5 and V is TRBV6-5, with 7 bases aligning to TRBD1. Per germline, CDR1 MNHEY and CDR2 SVGAGI. The CDR3 contains 16 residues. As DNA, the CDR3 is TGTGCCAGCAGTTACTCGAAGGGGGCAAGTCTAGAGGCCCAGTACTTC. The encoded protein is CASSYSKGASLEAQYF.

J is TRBJ2-2 and V is TRBV3-1; D remains ambiguous. In germline, CDR1 is LGHDT, CDR2 YNNKEL (reference sequence). CDR3 length: 13 amino acids. V was pared by 1 base and J by 2 bases, with 2 bases between. The CDR3 DNA sequence: TGTGCCAGCAGCCAAGGCAACACCGGGGAGCTGTTTTTT. Protein sequence: CASSQGNTGELFF.

This clonotype was seen a few times. This sequence joins TRBV25-1 and TRBJ1-2, with D perhaps matching TRBD1 (5 bases). Germline V CDR1 and CDR2: MGHDK, SYGVNS. Trimming removed 1 base from V and 4 bases from J, with 13 bases in between. The CDR3 totals 15 residues. CDR3 bases: TGTGCCAGCAGTGAATCCAGGGTATTCGGCTATGGCTACACCTTC. It yields the protein CASSESRVFGYGYTF.

The chain recombines TRBV18 with TRBJ1-1; 10 positions agree with TRBD1. The CDR3 runs 15 residues. V was pared by 1 base and J by 5 bases, with 4 bases of the junction left unmatched. Germline values: CDR1 KGHSH, CDR2 LQKENI. In DNA, the CDR3 is TGTGCCAGCTCACCACAGGACAGGGGGGGAACTGAAGCTTTCTTT. Protein: CASSPQDRGGTEAFF.

This chain uses TRBV2 with TRBJ2-1, with 8 bases that match TRBD2. CDR1 is SNHLY and CDR2 is FYNNEI in the germline V gene. The CDR3 consists of 16 residues. J was trimmed by 3 bases and V by 4 bases; bases with no gene match: 8. CDR3: CASSGPSGSLYNEQFF. The CDR3, as DNA: TGTGCCAGCAGTGGACCCAGCGGGAGTCTCTACAATGAGCAGTTCTTC.

J is TRBJ2-7 and V is TRBV20-1; D is tentatively TRBD1 or TRBD2 (7 bases each). V was clipped by 6 bases and J by 2 bases, with 14 bases between them. The germline V gene has CDR1 DFQATT and CDR2 SNEGSKA (reference sequence). There are 13 residues in the CDR3. As DNA, the CDR3 is TGCAGTGCCAGGGGGAGGGCTCCCTACGAGCAGTACTTC. Translated, it gives CSARGRAPYEQYF.

This clonotype was detected only a few times. The chain couples TRBV5-4 to TRBJ1-4, with 7 bases fitting TRBD1. The J segment lost 7 bases and the V segment lost 4 bases, leaving 13 bases of the junction unmatched. Per the germline V gene, CDR1 is SGHNT and CDR2 is YYREEE (reference sequence). This CDR3 has 16 residues. In nucleotides, the CDR3 is TGTGCCAGCAGCGCCGGAGGGGGCTTGAATAGTGAAAAACTGTTTTTT. Protein: CASSAGGGLNSEKLFF.

This chain joins TRBV18 and TRBJ1-2; D uncertain. The CDR3 has 12 amino acids. Trimming took off 8 bases at V and 0 bases at J, with 7 bases between the two ends. Germline-derived CDR1 and CDR2 are KGHSH and LQKENI. CDR3 sequence reads: CASLQPNYGYTF. In DNA, the CDR3 is TGTGCCAGCCTACAGCCTAACTATGGCTACACCTTC.

V and J are TRBV6-1 and TRBJ1-3; 7 bases are a match to TRBD1. The junction had 6 bases not matched to a gene; V was cut back by 11 bases and J by 2 bases. Germline loops: CDR1 MNHNS, CDR2 SASEGT. CDR3 length: 13 amino acids. CDR3 sequence: CAARQGAGNTIYF. CDR3 coding DNA: TGTGCCGCAAGACAGGGTGCTGGAAACACCATATATTTT.

This clonotype was detected many times. The CDR3 region has the DNA TGTGCCAGCAGTCGGGACAGTAGCAATCAGCCCCAGCATTTT. This encodes CASSRDSSNQPQHF. V is TRBV6-1 and J is TRBJ1-5; 7 bases agree with TRBD1. The CDR3 has 14 amino acids. Unmatched junction bases numbered 1, after V lost 5 bases and J lost 0 bases. CDR1 MNHNS and CDR2 SASEGT come from the germline V gene.

As regards this clonotype: One base separates it from a far larger clone, so it is likely a read error. This rearrangement joins TRBV28 to TRBJ1-2; 7 positions match TRBD1. V dropped 2 bases and J dropped 4; count of bases not matched to a gene: 4. CDR1 MDHEN and CDR2 SYDVKM come from the germline V gene. This CDR3 comprises 14 residues. CDR3 nucleotide sequence: TGTGCCAGCAGTTTACCCGGGACAGTCTATGGCTACACCTTC. Translated: CASSLPGTVYGYTF.

The V and J genes are TRBV28 and TRBJ2-3; D is possibly TRBD2 (5 bases). This CDR3 has 15 residues. Germline values: CDR1 MDHEN, CDR2 SYDVKM. V lost 5 bases and J lost 0, with 12 bases in between. The CDR3, as DNA: TGTGCCAGCAGTCCCGACTGGAGGAGCACAGATACGCAGTATTTT. It translates to CASSPDWRSTDTQYF.

The table lists this clonotype with a few counts. The chain is built from TRBV20-1 and TRBJ2-7; the match to TRBD2 covers 11 bases. V dropped 0 bases and J dropped 0; count of bases not matched to a gene: 4. Germline CDR1 reads DFQATT; CDR2 reads SNEGSKA (reference sequence). The CDR3 covers 16 residues. CDR3 bases: TGCAGTGCTAGAGATTGTAGCGGGAGGGCCTCCTACGAGCAGTACTTC. It translates to CSARDCSGRASYEQYF.

This rearrangement joins TRBV6-1 to TRBJ1-1, with D unclear. With 7 bases removed from V and 8 bases from J, the gap between germline ends came to 11 bases. CDR1 MNHNS and CDR2 SASEGT come from the germline V gene. This CDR3 region has 11 residues. The CDR3 region is CASTDGGEAFF. DNA of the CDR3: TGTGCCAGCACCGACGGCGGAGAAGCTTTCTTT.